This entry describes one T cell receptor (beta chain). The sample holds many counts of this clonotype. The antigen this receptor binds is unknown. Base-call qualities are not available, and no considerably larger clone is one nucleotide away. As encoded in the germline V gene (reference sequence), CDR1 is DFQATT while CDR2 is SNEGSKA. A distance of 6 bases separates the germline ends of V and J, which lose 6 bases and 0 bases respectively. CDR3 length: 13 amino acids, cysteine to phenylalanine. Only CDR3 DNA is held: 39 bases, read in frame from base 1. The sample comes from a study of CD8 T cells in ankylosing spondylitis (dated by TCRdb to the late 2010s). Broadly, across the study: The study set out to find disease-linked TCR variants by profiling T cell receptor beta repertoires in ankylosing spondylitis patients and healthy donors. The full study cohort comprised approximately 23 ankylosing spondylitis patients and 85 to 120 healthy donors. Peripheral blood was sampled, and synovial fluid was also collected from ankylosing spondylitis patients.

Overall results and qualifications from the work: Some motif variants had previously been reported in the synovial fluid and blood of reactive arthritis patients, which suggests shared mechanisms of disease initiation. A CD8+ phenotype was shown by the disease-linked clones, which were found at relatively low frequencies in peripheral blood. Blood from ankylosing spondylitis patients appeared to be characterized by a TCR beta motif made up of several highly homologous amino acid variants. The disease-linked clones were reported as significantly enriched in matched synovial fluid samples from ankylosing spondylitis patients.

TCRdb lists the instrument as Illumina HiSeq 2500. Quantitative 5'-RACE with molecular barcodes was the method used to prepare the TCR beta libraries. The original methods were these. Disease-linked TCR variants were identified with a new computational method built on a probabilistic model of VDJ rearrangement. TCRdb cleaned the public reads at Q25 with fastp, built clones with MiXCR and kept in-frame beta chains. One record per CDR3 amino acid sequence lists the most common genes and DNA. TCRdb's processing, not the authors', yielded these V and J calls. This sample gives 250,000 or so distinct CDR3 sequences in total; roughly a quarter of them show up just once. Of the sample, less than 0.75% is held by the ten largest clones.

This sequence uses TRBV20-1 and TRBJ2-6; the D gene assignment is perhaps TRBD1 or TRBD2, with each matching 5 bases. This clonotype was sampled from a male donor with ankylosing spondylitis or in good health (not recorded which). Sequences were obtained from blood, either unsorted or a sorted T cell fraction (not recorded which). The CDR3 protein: CSAGTSGANVLTF. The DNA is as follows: TGCAGTGCCGGGACCTCTGGGGCCAACGTCCTGACTTTC.